The 31 T cell receptor beta chains listed next were all sequenced from one sample in a study of regulatory T cells in long-lasting Graves disease. Stated time point: newly diagnosed GD, antithyroid drugs for less than 3 months. PBMC-extracted RNA yielded the TCR library. CDR3-region Arm-PCR and iRepertoire HTBI primers produced the TCR beta libraries. TCRdb re-derived calls from the multiplex PCR reads in MiXCR, one entry per CDR3 protein. The sample contains 370,000 or so distinct CDR3 sequences, around 15% of which appear only once. This sample also belongs to another study, concerning T cells in Graves' hyperthyroidism and ophthalmopathy.

This specimen was peripheral blood mononuclear cells (PBMCs), taken at new diagnosis, from a patient treated with antithyroid drugs. The origin of the receptors is a woman aged 18-29 years with Graves disease.

This clonotype was recorded at least ten times. This chain connects TRBV11-2 to TRBJ1-1; no reliable D call. Germline assignment: CDR1 SGHAT and CDR2 FQNNGV. V shed 2 bases and J shed 0 bases, with 13 bases lying between them. The CDR3 length is 16 residues. In DNA, the CDR3 is TGTGCCAGCAGCTTATACAGCGGAAACATGAACACTGAAGCTTTCTTT. Its protein is CASSLYSGNMNTEAFF.

This clonotype was seen repeatedly, ten times or more. CDR3 region: CASRRLQGNQPQHF. The DNA for the CDR3 is TGTGCCAGCAGGCGACTACAGGGCAATCAGCCCCAGCATTTT. This chain connects TRBV6-1 to TRBJ1-5; TRBD1 is a possible D gene (5 bases). In germline, CDR1 is MNHNS, CDR2 SASEGT. The CDR3 spans 14 residues. The ends were cut back, 6 bases at V and 2 bases at J, with 11 bases in the middle.

This clonotype was detected ten times or more. The chain links TRBV7-9 to TRBJ1-2, with a weak D call TRBD1 (5 bases). Trimming pared 5 bases from V and 4 bases from J, leaving 14 bases between. CDR3 length: 14 amino acids. CDR1 SEHNR and CDR2 FQNEAQ come from the germline V gene (reference sequence). This CDR3 is CASSHSPGLYGYTF. In DNA, the CDR3 is TGTGCCAGCAGCCATTCACCGGGACTCTATGGCTACACCTTC.

The chain has TRBV19 and TRBJ2-1; 7 nucleotides line up with TRBD1. The J segment lost 8 bases and the V segment lost 4 bases, leaving 8 bases of the junction unmatched. The CDR3 is 14 amino acids. The germline V gene encodes CDR1 LNHDA and CDR2 SQIVND (reference sequence). The CDR3 spells CASSTRQGWDEQFF. The CDR3 DNA reads as TGTGCCAGTAGTACTCGACAGGGTTGGGATGAGCAGTTCTTC.

There are a few counts of this clonotype. This rearrangement joins TRBV6-2 or TRBV6-3 to TRBJ1-1; D ambiguous. Per the germline V gene, CDR1 is MNHEY and CDR2 is SVGEGT. This CDR3 is 13 amino acids long. The V end was cut by 2 bases, the J end by 5 bases, with 9 bases between. As DNA, the CDR3 is TGTGCCAGCAGTTACAATGTCGGTACTGAAGCTTTCTTT. It specifies CASSYNVGTEAFF.

This clonotype has more than one count but fewer than ten. The chain carries TRBV5-6 and TRBJ1-1; no firm D call. V lost 0 bases and J 11 bases, leaving 14 bases between the germline ends. The CDR3 sequence is 13 residues long. Germline-derived CDR1 and CDR2 are SGHDT and YYEEEE. The CDR3 spells CASSLGVEIGAFF. The CDR3 DNA reads TGTGCCAGCAGCTTGGGAGTAGAAATAGGGGCTTTCTTT.

This clonotype was counted only a few times. CDR3 in amino acids: CASSQDMGRAEEQYF. The CDR3 nucleotides read TGTGCCAGCAGCCAAGACATGGGCAGGGCGGAGGAGCAGTACTTC. J is TRBJ2-7 and V is TRBV14; a possible D gene is TRBD1 (5 bases). Germline-derived CDR1 and CDR2 are SGHDN and FVKESK. Trimming pared 0 bases from V and 7 bases from J, leaving 16 bases between. The CDR3 totals 15 residues.

This clonotype was observed at least ten times. The chain links TRBV6-1 to TRBJ1-1; D perhaps matches TRBD1 (5 bases). Trimming stripped 6 bases from V and 0 bases from J, with 11 bases between. The germline V gene has CDR1 MNHNS and CDR2 SASEGT. The CDR3 spans 14 residues. CDR3: CASSQRQLNTEAFF. CDR3 nucleotide sequence: TGTGCCAGCAGCCAAAGACAGTTGAACACTGAAGCTTTCTTT.

This clonotype was seen repeatedly, ten times or more. The DNA of the CDR3 is TGTGCCAGCAGTCAAATCCTAAGCAGAGCCTACGAGCAGTACTTC. It specifies CASSQILSRAYEQYF. The chain combines TRBV5-6 with TRBJ2-7, with no clear D. Trimming left V 5 bases short and J 2 bases short, with 17 bases between. The CDR3 length is 15 residues. Germline V gene sequence: CDR1 SGHDT, CDR2 YYEEEE.

The chain couples TRBV4-2 to TRBJ1-2; TRBD1 aligns across 9 bases. The germline V gene has CDR1 LGHNA and CDR2 YNFKEQ. The CDR3 is made up of 16 amino acids. V dropped 0 bases and J dropped 0; count of bases not matched to a gene: 2. CDR3 nucleotides: TGTGCCAGCAGCCAAGACGGGACAGGGACTAACTATGGCTACACCTTC. Protein sequence: CASSQDGTGTNYGYTF.

This clonotype was recorded many times. The chain is built from TRBV20-1 and TRBJ2-7; 8 nucleotides align to TRBD2. V shed 5 bases, J shed 3 bases, and the junction held 6 bases outside the gene matches. CDR1 DFQATT and CDR2 SNEGSKA come from the germline V gene (reference sequence). This CDR3 is 13 amino acids long. CDR3 DNA: TGCAGTGCTCCCGGGAGGGGGAGCTACGAGCAGTACTTC. This codes for CSAPGRGSYEQYF.

A remark on this clonotype: A read error is possible here, since a much larger clone lies one base away. J is TRBJ1-3 and V is TRBV5-1, with no clear D. Germline-derived CDR1 and CDR2 are SGHRS and YFSETQ. This CDR3 contains 16 residues. V gave up 0 bases and J gave up 0 bases, with 10 bases separating them. CDR3 sequence: CASSLGALGSGNTIYF. CDR3 nucleotides: TGCGCCAGCAGCTTGGGGGCCCTAGGCTCTGGAAACACCATATATTTT.

This clonotype was found many times. This CDR3 reads CAWGNTGGHGYTF. CDR3 sequence (DNA): TGTGCCTGGGGCAACACAGGGGGACATGGCTACACCTTC. The genes are TRBV30 and TRBJ1-2; 8 bases match TRBD1. The CDR3 sequence is 13 residues long. J gave up 6 bases and V 5 bases, and 8 bases lay outside the gene matches. Germline V gene lookup returns CDR1 GTSNPN and CDR2 SVGIG (reference sequence).

V is TRBV4-3 and J is TRBJ2-1; 7 bases agree with TRBD2. V lost 2 bases, J lost 4 bases, and 5 bases stayed unmatched. Germline CDR1 is LGHNA and CDR2 is YSLEER. The CDR3 sequence is 15 residues long. Here the CDR3 reads CASSQFGLVYNEQFF. The CDR3 DNA follows: TGCGCCAGCAGCCAATTCGGACTAGTTTACAATGAGCAGTTCTTC.

The table lists this clonotype with many counts. The V call is TRBV20-1, the J call TRBJ1-1; unclear D gene. The germline V and J ends were trimmed by 3 bases and 2 bases, with 19 bases remaining between them. The CDR3 spans 16 residues. Per the germline V gene, CDR1 is DFQATT and CDR2 is SNEGSKA (reference sequence). The CDR3 nucleotides are TGCAGTGCTAGTCGAGGCGAAGGGAGGAGAAACACTGAAGCTTTCTTT. Translating gives CSASRGEGRRNTEAFF.

This clonotype was observed at least ten times. The chain carries TRBV6-1 and TRBJ1-2, with a possible D match to TRBD1 (5 bases). Trimming removed 6 bases from V and 8 bases from J, with 16 bases in between. Germline assignment: CDR1 MNHNS and CDR2 SASEGT. The CDR3 consists of 13 residues. The CDR3 here is CASRRARGFGYTF. CDR3 DNA sequence: TGTGCCAGCAGGCGGGCGAGGGGATTCGGCTACACCTTC.

This clonotype was counted at least ten times. This chain joins TRBV11-2 and TRBJ1-4, with D possibly TRBD1 on 5 matching bases. V was trimmed by 4 bases and J by 11 bases, leaving 20 bases between them. CDR3 length: 15 amino acids. Looked up from germline, CDR1 is SGHAT and CDR2 is FQNNGV. The CDR3 nucleotides read TGTGCCAGCAGCTCTCTTTCGGACATTGGCCCTAAACTGTTTTTT. Encoded protein: CASSSLSDIGPKLFF.

This clonotype was recorded a few times. A read error is possible here, since a much larger clone lies one base away. The V call is TRBV11-2, the J call TRBJ2-1; 7 nucleotides agree with TRBD2. The CDR3 is 21 residues long. With 2 bases clipped from V and 0 bases from J, the junction kept 19 bases outside the gene matches. Germline assignment: CDR1 SGHAT and CDR2 FQNNGV. DNA of the CDR3: TGTGCCAGCAGCTTAAAGTTCCAGGGACCAGCGGGGACGATCTCCTACAATGAGCAGTTCTTC. Protein sequence: CASSLKFQGPAGTISYNEQFF. The whole variable domain, filled in from reference TRBV11-2 and TRBJ2-1, reads EAGVAQSPRYKIIEKRQSVAFWCNPISGHATLYWYQQILGQGPKLLIQFQNNGVVDDSQLPKDRFSAERLKGVDSTLKIQPAKLEDSAVYLCASSLKFQGPAGTISYNEQFFGPGTRLTVL.

With respect to this clonotype: This likely stems from a read error, as it lies one base from a far larger clone. This chain uses TRBV9 with TRBJ2-7; 9 bases line up with TRBD2. Looked up from germline, CDR1 is SGDLS and CDR2 is YYNGEE. This CDR3 comprises 14 residues. The CDR3 sequence is CASSLAGEVDERYF. The CDR3, as DNA: TGTGCCAGCAGTTTAGCGGGAGAGGTGGACGAGCGGTACTTC.

The CDR3 sequence is CASSQPRTARGEQFF. The CDR3 DNA reads as TGCGCCAGCAGCCAACCCCGGACGGCCCGGGGGGAGCAGTTCTTC. The V call is TRBV4-1, the J call TRBJ2-5; D possibly corresponds to TRBD2 (6 bases). The end of the DNA fits TRBJ2-1 better, so the J call may be wrong. Germline-derived CDR1 and CDR2 are MGHRA and YSYEKL. This CDR3 has 15 amino acids.

Of note for this clonotype: A read error may produce the germline difference seen at one junction end. This chain connects TRBV3-1 to TRBJ2-5; D not certain. This CDR3 is 12 amino acids long. Germline-derived CDR1 and CDR2 are LGHDT and YNNKEL (reference sequence). For the CDR3, the DNA is TGTGCCAGCAGCCAAATTGGTGAGACCCAGCACTTC. This sequence encodes CASSQIGETQHF.

This clonotype was observed many times. This chain uses TRBV12-3 or TRBV12-4 with TRBJ1-4; 7 bases match TRBD1. The CDR3 length is 11 residues. The J segment lost 10 bases and the V segment lost 8 bases, leaving 4 bases of the junction unmatched. CDR3 loop: CASDEGAKLFF. In DNA form, the CDR3 reads TGTGCCAGCGATGAGGGGGCAAAACTGTTTTTT.

This clonotype appeared a few times. V is TRBV19 and J is TRBJ1-5; the D is unclear. CDR1 is LNHDA and CDR2 is SQIVND in the germline V gene (reference sequence). V gave up 1 base and J gave up 1 base, with 5 bases separating them. The CDR3 runs 14 residues. In DNA, the CDR3 is TGTGCCAGTAGTATAGGGTCGAGCAATCAGCCCCAGCATTTT. Its translation is CASSIGSSNQPQHF.

Only a few counts were recorded for this clonotype. This chain joins TRBV12-5 and TRBJ2-1, with a tentative D call TRBD2 (5 bases). The CDR3 length is 16 residues. Germline lookup yields CDR1 LGHNT and CDR2 FRNRAP. Trimming left V 2 bases short and J 12 bases short, with 23 bases between. The CDR3 coding sequence is TGTGCTAGTGGTTTGTCCCCGGAGGCCCCTGCCAATAGGCAGTTCTTC. It specifies CASGLSPEAPANRQFF.

There are a few counts of this clonotype. The chain is built from TRBV5-1 and TRBJ2-6; no clear D gene. The germline V and J ends were trimmed by 3 bases and 4 bases, with 14 bases remaining between them. CDR1 and CDR2 (germline): SGHRS, YFSETQ. The CDR3 runs to 16 residues. The CDR3, as DNA: TGCGCCAGCAGCTGGTACACGGTGCCCGGGGCCAACGTCCTGACTTTC. Translation gives CASSWYTVPGANVLTF.

This chain joins TRBV20-1 and TRBJ1-1; D perhaps matches TRBD1 (5 bases). Germline V gene lookup returns CDR1 DFQATT and CDR2 SNEGSKA (reference sequence). This CDR3 contains 13 residues. V was pared by 7 bases and J by 3 bases, with 15 bases between. CDR3 nucleotides: TGCAGTGTAAAACAGGAGTTACACACTGAAGCTTTCTTT. Protein product: CSVKQELHTEAFF.

Points on this clonotype: At one end, the junction sequence differs from germline, possibly due to a read error. The chain carries TRBV2 and TRBJ2-7; D may match TRBD1 or TRBD2 (5 bases each). The CDR3 has 12 residues. Germline-derived CDR1 and CDR2 are SNHLY and FYNNEI. The CDR3 spells CATSAVWGEQYF. The CDR3 DNA follows: TGTGCCACCAGTGCCGTTTGGGGGGAGCAGTACTTC.

This clonotype was counted ten times or more. The rearrangement links TRBV2 to TRBJ2-3; 13 bases are shared with TRBD2. Trimming at V came to 6 bases and at J to 2 bases, leaving 8 bases not matched to a gene. This CDR3 is built from 17 residues. The germline V gene encodes CDR1 SNHLY and CDR2 FYNNEI. The CDR3 bases are TGTGCCAGCAGGGGTTATGGACTAGCGGGAGACACAGATACGCAGTATTTT. Its translation: CASRGYGLAGDTDTQYF.

This chain links TRBV27 with TRBJ2-7; D unresolved. The CDR3 length is 15 residues. The V and J ends lost 6 bases and 3 bases respectively, with 18 bases between them. The germline gives CDR1 MNHEY, CDR2 SMNVEV (reference sequence). CDR3 region: CASSSYLGSGYEQYF. CDR3 nucleotides: TGTGCCAGCAGCTCCTACCTTGGTTCAGGCTACGAGCAGTACTTC.

V gene TRBV15 combines with J gene TRBJ1-5, with D maybe TRBD1 (5 bases). Per germline, CDR1 LNHNV and CDR2 YYDKDF (reference sequence). The CDR3 is made up of 13 amino acids. V was pared by 5 bases and J by 3 bases, with 8 bases between. The DNA for the CDR3 is TGTGCCACCAGCGACAGATACAATCAGCCCCAGCATTTT. Translation: CATSDRYNQPQHF. Supplemented by reference TRBV15 and TRBJ1-5, the full variable domain reads DAMVIQNPRYQVTQFGKPVTLSCSQTLNHNVMYWYQQKSSQAPKLLFHYYDKDFNNEADTPDNFQSRRPNTSFCFLDIRSPGLGDTAMYLCATSDRYNQPQHFGDGTRLSIL.

This clonotype occurred many times. The gene calls are TRBV30 and TRBJ2-3; D remains unclear. V was trimmed by 6 bases and J by 0 bases, leaving 10 bases between them. Germline CDR1 and CDR2: GTSNPN and SVGIG (reference sequence). The CDR3 has 13 amino acids. The CDR3 reads CACELESTDTQYF. In DNA form, the CDR3 reads TGTGCCTGTGAGCTGGAAAGCACAGATACGCAGTATTTT.